The 2 T cell receptor beta chains reported below all come from one sample, sequenced in a study of T-cell reconstitution after alpha-beta-depleted transplantation in children. The TCRbeta library was prepared with unique molecular identifiers. TCRdb re-analysed the PCR reads in MiXCR, keeping a single row per CDR3 protein. The profile shows a few hundred thousand distinct CDR3 sequences, 16% of them singletons. Here the sequenced sample was PBMCs, mostly from graft donor cells, taken 360 days after TCRalphabeta/CD19-depleted stem cell transplant. Receptor source: a boy under two years old who had a stem cell transplant for Wiskott-Aldrich syndrome, so the T cells may come from the graft donor.

This clonotype showed up just a few times. J is TRBJ2-3 and V is TRBV12-3 or TRBV12-4; TRBD2 agrees at 11 bases. V dropped 2 bases and J dropped 2; count of bases not matched to a gene: 6. CDR3 length: 17 amino acids. The CDR3 loop reads CASSLRLAGGITDTQYF. The CDR3 coding sequence is TGTGCCAGCAGTTTACGTCTAGCGGGAGGAATCACAGATACGCAGTATTTT.

This clonotype was seen more than once but under ten times. This chain uses TRBV7-9 with TRBJ2-2; D is perhaps TRBD2 (5 bases). Germline V gene data show CDR1 as SEHNR and CDR2 as FQNEAQ (reference sequence). V lost 2 bases and J 6 bases, leaving 16 bases between the germline ends. This CDR3 region has 16 residues. CDR3 DNA sequence: TGTGCCAGCAGCTTACTTTCTAGCCGAGCTGCCGGGGAGCTGTTTTTT. Translated, it gives CASSLLSSRAAGELFF.